Below are 30 T cell receptor beta chains sequenced from a single sample in a study of CD8 T cells in ankylosing spondylitis. Study-level findings and limits: In ankylosing spondylitis blood, a motif of fewer than 10 highly homologous TCR beta variants appeared characteristic.

These receptors' targets are unknown. In TCRdb, the 5' RACE reads were re-called with MiXCR into one record per CDR3 protein. The sample gives a few hundred thousand distinct CDR3 sequences, under 25% of which show up once; roughly a sixth is in the top ten. The specimen was blood, either unsorted or a sorted T cell fraction (not recorded which). These TCRs come from a male donor with ankylosing spondylitis.

In its sample, this clonotype was seen a few times. The chain uses TRBV6-1 and TRBJ1-1; 10 bases agree with TRBD1. The germline CDR1 and CDR2 sequences are MNHNS and SASEGT. The CDR3 runs 15 residues. V lost 4 bases to trimming and J lost 5 bases; unmatched junction nucleotides: 7. The CDR3 DNA follows: TGTGCCAGCAGTGGGGACAGGGGACTTGGAACTGAAGCTTTCTTT. It specifies CASSGDRGLGTEAFF.

The CDR3 DNA follows: TGTGCCAGCAGTTACCCCTCCCCAGGGTACTCTAGCGGGAGGGCCGTTTGGGAGCAGTTCTTC. Translated, it gives CASSYPSPGYSSGRAVWEQFF. The chain couples TRBV6-2 or TRBV6-3 to TRBJ2-1; 12 bases align to TRBD2. Germline CDR1 and CDR2: MNHEY and SVGEGT. The CDR3 spans 21 residues. With V trimmed by 2 bases and J by 10 bases, 24 bases remained unmatched.

The chain combines TRBV29-1 with TRBJ2-1; 7 bases fit TRBD1. The CDR3 runs 13 residues. Germline-derived CDR1 and CDR2 are SQVTM and ANQGSEA. J was trimmed by 0 bases and V by 7 bases; bases with no gene match: 3. This chain's CDR3 is CSGGQSSYNEQFF. In DNA form, the CDR3 reads TGCAGCGGGGGACAGAGCTCCTACAATGAGCAGTTCTTC.

This clonotype was picked up many times. The rearrangement links TRBV5-1 to TRBJ2-7, with a possible D match to TRBD1 (6 bases). V was pared by 0 bases and J by 2 bases, with 12 bases between. The CDR3 extends over 15 amino acids. CDR1 and CDR2 (germline): SGHRS, YFSETQ. The CDR3 DNA reads TGCGCCAGCAGCTTGGAGGGGGACCCAACCTACGAGCAGTACTTC. It specifies CASSLEGDPTYEQYF.

This clonotype was observed a few times. The chain couples TRBV18 to TRBJ2-2; D is unclear. Trimming pared 1 base from V and 6 bases from J, leaving 9 bases between. Germline V CDR1 and CDR2: KGHSH, LQKENI. The CDR3 length is 14 residues. CDR3 sequence: CASSPLISAGELFF. In DNA form, the CDR3 reads TGTGCCAGCTCACCACTGATTTCCGCCGGGGAGCTGTTTTTT.

This clonotype showed up just a few times. The J gene is TRBJ2-1, the V gene TRBV20-1; D is perhaps TRBD2 (6 bases). V was clipped by 6 bases and J by 0 bases, with 12 bases between them. This CDR3 is 14 amino acids long. Germline values: CDR1 DFQATT, CDR2 SNEGSKA (reference sequence). In DNA form, the CDR3 reads TGCAGTGCCCTGGCGGGGATCTCCTACAATGAGCAGTTCTTC. Its translation is CSALAGISYNEQFF.

This clonotype was recorded a few times. The chain recombines TRBV5-1 with TRBJ2-7, with D unresolved. CDR1 and CDR2 (germline): SGHRS, YFSETQ. This CDR3 is 13 amino acids long. Trimming took 3 bases from V and 3 from J, leaving 10 bases between them. CDR3 loop: CASSSPDVYEQYF. The CDR3 DNA follows: TGCGCCAGCAGCTCCCCGGACGTCTACGAGCAGTACTTC.

This sequence joins TRBV3-1 and TRBJ2-3; TRBD2 aligns across 8 bases. CDR1 and CDR2 (germline): LGHDT, YNNKEL (reference sequence). CDR3 length equals 16 residues. Trimming took 0 bases from V and 2 from J; bases not matched to a gene: 4. CDR3 coding DNA: TGTGCCAGCAGCCAAGAGAGCGGGAGAAACACAGATACGCAGTATTTT. Translation: CASSQESGRNTDTQYF.

The V and J genes are TRBV7-3 and TRBJ1-2; 9 nucleotides agree with TRBD1. The length of the CDR3 is 15 residues. Germline-derived CDR1 and CDR2 are SGHTA and FQGTGA. V trimming: 5 bases; J trimming: 4 bases; junction bases outside the gene matches: 8. CDR3 coding DNA: TGTGCCAGCAGCCCAACAGGGGGCTACGGCTATGGCTACACCTTC. The encoded protein is CASSPTGGYGYGYTF.

This sequence joins TRBV11-2 and TRBJ2-5; 12 nucleotides line up with TRBD2. The CDR3 has 18 residues. Trimming cost V 5 bases and J 5 bases; bases outside gene matches: 15. Germline lookup yields CDR1 SGHAT and CDR2 FQNNGV. The CDR3: CASSLGTSGLGLLETQYF. Written as DNA, the CDR3 is TGTGCCAGCAGCCTCGGGACTAGCGGGTTGGGACTTCTGGAGACCCAGTACTTC.

The chain employs TRBV2 and TRBJ2-2, with TRBD2 as a possible D gene (7 bases). The CDR3 spans 13 residues. Per the germline V gene, CDR1 is SNHLY and CDR2 is FYNNEI. V was shortened by 8 bases and J by 4 bases, with 11 bases between the two germline ends. CDR3 in amino acids: CASGGAPTGELFF. CDR3 sequence (DNA): TGTGCCAGCGGGGGGGCGCCCACCGGGGAGCTGTTTTTT.

CDR3 amino acids: CASRTADGTGQGGDEQFF. The CDR3 bases are TGTGCCAGCAGGACGGCGGATGGGACGGGACAGGGTGGGGATGAGCAGTTCTTC. V gene TRBV28 combines with J gene TRBJ2-1; TRBD1 matches 9 bases. V lost 6 bases, J lost 8 bases, and 20 bases stayed unmatched. The length of the CDR3 is 18 residues. Germline V lookup: CDR1 MDHEN, CDR2 SYDVKM.

The chain couples TRBV6-1 to TRBJ1-1; 10 bases agree with TRBD1. Trimming removed 4 bases from V and 5 bases from J; junction bases left unmatched: 10. This CDR3 has 16 amino acids. Germline CDR1 is MNHNS and CDR2 is SASEGT. The CDR3 is CASSGRDRGGETEAFF. The CDR3 nucleotides are TGTGCCAGCAGTGGCCGGGACAGGGGTGGTGAGACTGAAGCTTTCTTT.

The chain combines TRBV20-1 with TRBJ2-7; 9 bases agree with TRBD2. Looked up from germline, CDR1 is DFQATT and CDR2 is SNEGSKA (reference sequence). The CDR3 is 13 amino acids. The junction had 9 bases not matched to a gene; V was cut back by 5 bases and J by 7 bases. The CDR3 loop reads CSARIAGVGEQYF. The CDR3 DNA reads as TGCAGTGCTCGAATAGCGGGAGTAGGGGAGCAGTACTTC.

The chain couples TRBV28 to TRBJ1-4; 7 bases are shared with TRBD1. The CDR3 is 15 residues long. CDR1 MDHEN and CDR2 SYDVKM come from the germline V gene. The J segment lost 2 bases and the V segment lost 5 bases, leaving 5 bases of the junction unmatched. CDR3 sequence: CASSTRQGTNEKLFF. As DNA, the CDR3 is TGTGCCAGCAGTACGCGACAGGGCACTAATGAAAAACTGTTTTTT.

The chain is built from TRBV6-6 and TRBJ1-5, with a tentative D call TRBD1 (6 bases). The CDR3 contains 13 residues. With 7 bases removed from V and 1 base from J, the gap between germline ends came to 8 bases. Germline loops: CDR1 MNHNY, CDR2 SVGAGI (reference sequence). The CDR3 here is CASTGGSNQPQHF. CDR3 in DNA: TGTGCCAGCACCGGGGGCAGCAATCAGCCCCAGCATTTT.

This clonotype was detected ten times or more. J is TRBJ1-5 and V is TRBV5-1, with 7 nucleotides matching TRBD1. V gave up 2 bases and J gave up 4 bases; unmatched junction bases: 3. The CDR3 has 14 amino acids. The germline gives CDR1 SGHRS, CDR2 YFSETQ. The CDR3 loop reads CASSLGQDNQPQHF. The CDR3 DNA follows: TGCGCCAGCAGCTTAGGACAGGATAATCAGCCCCAGCATTTT.

The table lists this clonotype with a few counts. V usage is TRBV7-6 and J usage is TRBJ2-3; D may be TRBD2 (5 bases). The V gene lost 4 bases and the J gene lost 1 base, with 18 bases spanning the gap. Germline CDR1 SGHVS, CDR2 FNYEAQ. CDR3 length: 17 amino acids. The CDR3 here is CASSWPFWGVGTDTQYF. The CDR3 nucleotides are TGTGCCAGCAGCTGGCCGTTTTGGGGAGTAGGCACAGATACGCAGTATTTT.

This clonotype was counted a few times. The chain couples TRBV2 to TRBJ2-1, with 9 bases fitting TRBD2. The CDR3 length is 15 residues. The junction had 7 bases not matched to a gene; V was cut back by 9 bases and J by 1 base. Germline V gene data show CDR1 as SNHLY and CDR2 as FYNNEI. CDR3 nucleotides: TGTGCCAGGGGAGCGGGAGGTAATTCCTACAATGAGCAGTTCTTC. As protein: CARGAGGNSYNEQFF.

This clonotype was seen only once. The gene calls are TRBV7-3 and TRBJ2-3, with 7 bases matching TRBD1. The length of the CDR3 is 16 residues. Germline V gene lookup returns CDR1 SGHTA and CDR2 FQGTGA. Unmatched junction bases numbered 11, after V lost 5 bases and J lost 3 bases. Written as DNA, the CDR3 is TGTGCCAGCAGCCCTACCCGACAGGGTGGGACAGATACGCAGTATTTT. Protein product: CASSPTRQGGTDTQYF. The variable domain in full, completed from reference TRBV7-3 and TRBJ2-3, reads GAGVSQTPSNKVTEKGKYVELRCDPISGHTALYWYRQSLGQGPEFLIYFQGTGAADDSGLPNDRFFAVRPEGSVSTLKIQRTERGDSAVYLCASSPTRQGGTDTQYFGPGTRLTVL.

This clonotype was seen once. This chain links TRBV12-3 or TRBV12-4 with TRBJ2-1; D unresolved. CDR3 length equals 13 residues. Trimming took off 6 bases at V and 3 bases at J, with 9 bases between the two ends. The CDR3 bases are TGTGCCAGCAGATTACCAGACTACAATGAGCAGTTCTTC. Translation gives CASRLPDYNEQFF.

There are a few counts of this clonotype. The chain joins TRBV29-1 to TRBJ2-6; D ambiguous. In germline, CDR1 is SQVTM, CDR2 ANQGSEA. The CDR3 covers 14 residues. V was pared by 0 bases and J by 1 base, with 4 bases between. DNA of the CDR3: TGCAGCGTTGAAGAGGGGTCTGGGGCCAACGTCCTGACTTTC. As protein: CSVEEGSGANVLTF.

The J gene is TRBJ1-1, the V gene TRBV15, with D possibly TRBD1 on 5 matching bases. The CDR3 is 16 residues long. Germline V gene data show CDR1 as LNHNV and CDR2 as YYDKDF (reference sequence). The ends were cut back, 0 bases at V and 5 bases at J, with 16 bases in the middle. The DNA of the CDR3 is TGTGCCACCAGCAGAGAGGTGGGGGAGGGAAGTACTGAAGCTTTCTTT. Its translation is CATSREVGEGSTEAFF.

This clonotype was detected only once. The chain employs TRBV4-2 and TRBJ2-5; D is perhaps TRBD1 (6 bases). This CDR3 region has 16 residues. Per the germline V gene, CDR1 is LGHNA and CDR2 is YNFKEQ. V lost 2 bases, J lost 5 bases, and 18 bases lay in between. The CDR3 DNA is TGTGCCAGCAGCCAATTCGTGGGGGACATGGGGGAGACCCAGTACTTC. It encodes CASSQFVGDMGETQYF.

V is TRBV4-3 and J is TRBJ2-2; unclear D gene. With 6 bases removed from V and 8 bases from J, the gap between germline ends came to 16 bases. Per the germline V gene, CDR1 is LGHNA and CDR2 is YSLEER. This CDR3 is 14 amino acids long. The CDR3 sequence is CASRRTTLGGELFF. The DNA for the CDR3 is TGCGCCAGCAGGAGGACCACACTTGGGGGGGAGCTGTTTTTT.

The V gene is TRBV20-1, the J gene TRBJ1-5; TRBD1 might be the D (5 bases). V was clipped by 4 bases and J by 0 bases, with 16 bases between them. Germline values: CDR1 DFQATT, CDR2 SNEGSKA (reference sequence). The CDR3 consists of 16 residues. The CDR3 DNA reads TGCAGTGCTAAATACTCGACAGCCTATAGCAATCAGCCCCAGCATTTT. Encoded protein: CSAKYSTAYSNQPQHF.

The V gene is TRBV12-3 or TRBV12-4, the J gene TRBJ2-7, with D possibly TRBD1 on 6 matching bases. This CDR3 region has 15 residues. V was trimmed by 6 bases and J by 0 bases, leaving 15 bases between them. The CDR3 DNA reads as TGTGCCAGCAGCCCTAGGGGGACAAACTCCTACGAGCAGTACTTC. Amino acids: CASSPRGTNSYEQYF.

The sample holds a few counts of this clonotype. This chain uses TRBV28 with TRBJ2-3, with a weak D call TRBD2 (5 bases). With 3 bases removed from V and 4 bases from J, the gap between germline ends came to 17 bases. This CDR3 is built from 16 residues. Looked up from germline, CDR1 is MDHEN and CDR2 is SYDVKM. The CDR3 coding sequence is TGTGCCAGCAGTTTTACAGCGGCAGCTTATGCAGATACGCAGTATTTT. Protein product: CASSFTAAAYADTQYF.

As regards this clonotype: The junction shows a germline mismatch at one end, possibly a read error. The V and J genes are TRBV7-9 and TRBJ2-4; D not resolved. CDR3 length: 10 amino acids. Germline V gene lookup returns CDR1 SEHNR and CDR2 FQNEAQ (reference sequence). This chain's CDR3 is CASSLERKGF. The CDR3 coding sequence is TGTGCCAGCAGCTTAGAAAGAAAGGGCTTC.

This clonotype has a count of ten or more. V usage is TRBV28 and J usage is TRBJ1-6, with 7 bases aligning to TRBD1. This CDR3 comprises 14 residues. In germline, CDR1 is MDHEN, CDR2 SYDVKM. Trimming removed 8 bases from V and 7 bases from J; junction bases left unmatched: 8. The CDR3 bases are TGTGCCAGCGGAACAACAGGGGCAAATTCACCCCTCCACTTT. Its protein product is CASGTTGANSPLHF.